The present T cell receptor (beta chain) was sequenced within a study of blood T cell repertoires in COVID-19. Study-level information: Collection of acute and convalescent COVID-19 samples took place in the United States, Italy and Spain.

As handled by the study authors: Reference gene primer amplification gave nucleated cell count estimates. The method was immunoSEQ multiplex PCR; TCRdb's version includes in-frame clones alone and lacks a portion of them. Clone size and the V and J calls come from that table; the DNA yielded D and trimming. The sample carries more than 75,000 clones, approximately 89% recorded once. V was pared by 4 bases and J by 9 bases, with 10 bases between. CDR3 length: 12 residues. Per germline, CDR1 MGHRA and CDR2 YSYEKL. Notes on this clone: Other DNA sequences in this specimen translate into the identical CDR3.

This receptor was taken from a man aged 50 to 59 with acute or convalescent COVID-19. This chain joins TRBV4-1 and TRBJ2-1, with D possibly being TRBD1 (6 bases). What was sequenced was peripheral blood. The CDR3 loop reads CASSLTGSEQFF. CDR3 sequence (DNA): TGCGCCAGCAGCCTTACAGGGAGTGAGCAGTTCTTC.